Only a few counts were recorded for the clone carrying this TCR beta chain. Antigen specificity is unknown. This sample stems from a study of blood T cells in healthy people across ages. Notes on the study in general: With donor CMV status unknown, expanded clonotype changes were possibly confounded.

This CDR3 region has 12 residues. The second PCR ran 7 to 11 cycles with a sample-barcoded 5' primer and J-beta primers. Each TCR beta cDNA got a 12-nucleotide random molecular identifier. TCRdb called the 5' RACE reads again in MiXCR, with one record for every CDR3 protein. This sample has roughly 410,000 distinct CDR3 sequences, with more than 45% found just once. What was sequenced was blood. This clonotype originated in a man aged 60 to 75 in good health. The V gene is TRBV21-1, the J gene TRBJ1-2. TRBV21-1 counts as a pseudogene. The CDR3 coding sequence is TGTGCCAGCAGCAAAGTTGGGGATGGCTACACCTTC. This gives the protein CASSKVGDGYTF.